This entry lists 2 T cell receptor beta chains sequenced from one sample in a study of blood T cell repertoires in COVID-19. The table came from immunoSEQ multiplex PCR; TCRdb's copy has only in-frame clones and leaves some out. The data show a few hundred thousand clones, 80% to 90% seen once. Sequenced input: PBMCs or T cells enriched from blood (not recorded which). All receptors come from a man younger than 40 who had recovered from COVID-19.

The J gene is TRBJ1-5, the V gene TRBV4-1; D possibly corresponds to TRBD1 (5 bases). This CDR3 region has 16 residues. V was cut by 0 bases and J by 3 bases, with 12 bases left in between. CDR1 is MGHRA, CDR2 YSYEKL, per germline. This CDR3 is CASSQEAGGINQPQHF. CDR3 DNA sequence: TGCGCCAGCAGCCAAGAGGCGGGGGGGATCAATCAGCCCCAGCATTTT.

This sequence joins TRBV3-1 (or the pseudogene TRBV3-2) and TRBJ1-1; no definite D call. Germline V gene lookup returns CDR1 LGHDT and CDR2 YNNKEL (reference sequence). V was pared by 4 bases and J by 10 bases, with 19 bases between. This CDR3 has 14 amino acids. The CDR3 region is CASSPSDTLLGAFF. The CDR3 coding sequence is TGTGCCAGCAGCCCTAGCGACACCCTACTGGGAGCTTTCTTT.